This T cell receptor beta chain was recovered during a study of T cell responses to AZD1222 COVID-19 vaccine (dated by TCRdb to about 2021). General notes on the study: TCR sequencing was performed for 230 to 250 trial participants, of whom around 210 were given two doses of AZD1222 and around 25 were given two doses of MenACWY control vaccine. Enrollment into the trials was organized by age into subgroups of 18-55, 56-69 and 70-plus years, and those subgroups contained roughly 150, 30 and 60 TCR-sequenced participants, respectively. The paper's findings and limits, for the study overall: Conclusions about previously exposed vaccinees are limited because only six or seven AZD1222 recipients were SARS-CoV-2 seropositive at baseline. Epitopes outside the regions mutated in the B.1.351 and B.1.1.7 variants were reportedly recognized by nearly half of the unique spike-specific TCRs. After two AZD1222 doses, spike-specific TCR breadth and depth were significantly higher than at day 0 and than in MenACWY recipients. The 56-69-year group was small, and its depth increase did not reach significance, likely because of low power. CD4 TCRs associated with the vaccine covered the entire spike protein, and the dominant responses were in regions 160-218 and 743-854. Participants were mostly white British, with more females than males. The authors suggested clonal diversity may have been underestimated. Because no day 14 peak-response samples were available, the repertoires could be characterized only after the peak T cell response.

The germline V gene (reference sequence) supplies CDR1 PRHDT and CDR2 FYEKMQ. Trimming accounts for 5 bases at V and 10 bases at J, while the number of junction bases matched to no gene is 8. The CDR3 runs 13 residues from the cysteine to the phenylalanine. This entry keeps only the CDR3 DNA: 39 bases, framed from base 1. About this clone: The antigen it recognizes is unknown. Base qualities are not provided; no much larger clone lies one nucleotide away.

The CDR3 regions of human TCRbeta chains were analyzed by immunosequencing. Concerning the study's data processing: TCRs in the repertoires were compared against a reference library of SARS-CoV-2-specific TCRs that had been generated with the MIRA antigen-specificity platform. Breadth meant the fraction of unique TCRs that were SARS-CoV-2-associated, whereas depth meant the fraction of total T cells that were SARS-CoV-2-associated. Using the MIRA data, each spike-specific TCR was assigned both to the spike region to which the TCR was reactive and to a CD4 or CD8 class. Log10-transformed breadth and depth values were compared by one-way ANOVA with Sidak's multiple comparisons tests. The source is immuneACCESS, and TCRdb retained only in-frame sequences with V and J called. Part of the clones is not carried over; for the studies checked, unresolved V genes explain less than half of this, and the remainder is unexplained. That table gives V, J and clone size, and the DNA gave D and trimming. In this sample the table shows approximately 190,000 clones, more than 75% of which occur a single time. The top ten clonotypes cover approximately 2.5% of the sample.

The time point label, as the study defines it: baseline before first vaccination. The sample's treatment or condition label is to be understood as: meningococcal conjugate vaccine given as trial control. Vaccinee samples were obtained from the UK trials COV001 and COV002, which included a single-blind randomized controlled phase 2/3 trial of AZD1222 (ChAdOx1 nCoV-19) in healthy adults. For TCRbeta chain sequencing, PBMC samples from trial participants were taken at day 0 and at day 28 after the second dose. The clonotype comes from an adult in good health. The specimen comprised peripheral blood, sampled on day 0 of MenACWY control vaccination. Here the chain combines TRBV13 and TRBJ2-1; the central 7 bases match TRBD2. At the DNA level, the sequence is TGTGCCAGCAGCCCGGGAGGCGGGTGGGAGCAGTTCTTC. The resulting protein is CASSPGGGWEQFF.